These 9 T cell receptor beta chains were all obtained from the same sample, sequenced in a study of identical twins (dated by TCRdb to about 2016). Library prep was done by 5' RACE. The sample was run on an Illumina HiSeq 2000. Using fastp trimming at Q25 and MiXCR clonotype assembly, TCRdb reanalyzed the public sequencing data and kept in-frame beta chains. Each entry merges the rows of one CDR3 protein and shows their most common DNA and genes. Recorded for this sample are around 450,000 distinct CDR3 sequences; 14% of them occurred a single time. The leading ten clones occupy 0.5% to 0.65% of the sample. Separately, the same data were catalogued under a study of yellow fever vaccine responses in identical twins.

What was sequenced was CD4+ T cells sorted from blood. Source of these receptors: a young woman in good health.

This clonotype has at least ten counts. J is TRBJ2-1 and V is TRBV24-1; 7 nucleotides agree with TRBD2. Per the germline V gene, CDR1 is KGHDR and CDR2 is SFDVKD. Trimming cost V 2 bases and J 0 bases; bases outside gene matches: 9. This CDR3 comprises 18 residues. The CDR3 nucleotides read TGTGCCACCAGTGATTCCCTCAGGCGCGGGAGCTCCTACAATGAGCAGTTCTTC. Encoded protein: CATSDSLRRGSSYNEQFF.

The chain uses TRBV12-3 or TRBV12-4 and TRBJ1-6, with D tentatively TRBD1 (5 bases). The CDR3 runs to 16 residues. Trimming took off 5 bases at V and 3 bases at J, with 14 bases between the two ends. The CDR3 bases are TGTGCCAGCAGTCCTCAGATGGGGGGCTATAATTCACCCCTCCACTTT. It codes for CASSPQMGGYNSPLHF.

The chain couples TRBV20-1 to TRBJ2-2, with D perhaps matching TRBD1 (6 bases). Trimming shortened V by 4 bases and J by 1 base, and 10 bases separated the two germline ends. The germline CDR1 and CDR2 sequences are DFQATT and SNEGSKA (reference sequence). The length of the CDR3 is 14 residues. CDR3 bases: TGCAGTGCTAACAGGGAGTTGAACACCGGGGAGCTGTTTTTT. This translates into CSANRELNTGELFF.

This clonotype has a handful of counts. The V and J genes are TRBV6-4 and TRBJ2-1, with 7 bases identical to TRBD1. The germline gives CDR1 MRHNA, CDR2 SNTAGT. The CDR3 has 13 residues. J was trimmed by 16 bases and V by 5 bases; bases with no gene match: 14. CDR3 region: CASSLDARDSLFF. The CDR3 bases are TGTGCCAGCAGTCTCGACGCTCGGGACAGTCTATTCTTC.

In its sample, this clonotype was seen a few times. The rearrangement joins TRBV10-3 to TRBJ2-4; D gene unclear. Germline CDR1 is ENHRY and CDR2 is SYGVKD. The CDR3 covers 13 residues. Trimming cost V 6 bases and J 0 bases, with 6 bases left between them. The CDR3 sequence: CAIRGLAKNIQYF. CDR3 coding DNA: TGTGCCATCAGGGGTCTAGCCAAAAACATTCAGTACTTC.

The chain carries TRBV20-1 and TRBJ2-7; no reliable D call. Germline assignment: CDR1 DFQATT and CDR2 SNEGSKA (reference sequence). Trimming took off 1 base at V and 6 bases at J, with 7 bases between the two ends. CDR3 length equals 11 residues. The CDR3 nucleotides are TGCAGTGCTAGAGTATCGGCCGAGCAGTACTTC. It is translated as CSARVSAEQYF.

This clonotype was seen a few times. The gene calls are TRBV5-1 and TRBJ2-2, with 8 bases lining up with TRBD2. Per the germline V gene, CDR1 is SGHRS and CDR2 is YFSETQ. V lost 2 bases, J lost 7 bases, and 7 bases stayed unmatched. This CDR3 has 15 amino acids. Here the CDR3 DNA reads TGCGCCAGCAGCTTCTTAGCGGGATCGGACGGGGAGCTGTTTTTT. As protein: CASSFLAGSDGELFF.

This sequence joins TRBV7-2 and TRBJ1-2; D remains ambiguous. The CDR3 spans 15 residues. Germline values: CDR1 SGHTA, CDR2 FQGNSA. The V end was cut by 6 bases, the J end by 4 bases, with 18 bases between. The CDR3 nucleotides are TGTGCCAGCAGAGAGGACGGGGAACCCTTCTATGGCTACACCTTC. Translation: CASREDGEPFYGYTF.

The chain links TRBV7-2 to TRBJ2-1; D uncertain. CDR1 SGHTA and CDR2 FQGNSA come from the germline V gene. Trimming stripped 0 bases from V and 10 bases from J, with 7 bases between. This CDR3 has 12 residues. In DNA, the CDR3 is TGTGCCAGCAGCTTAGCCCCTCTGGAGCAGTTCTTC. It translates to CASSLAPLEQFF.